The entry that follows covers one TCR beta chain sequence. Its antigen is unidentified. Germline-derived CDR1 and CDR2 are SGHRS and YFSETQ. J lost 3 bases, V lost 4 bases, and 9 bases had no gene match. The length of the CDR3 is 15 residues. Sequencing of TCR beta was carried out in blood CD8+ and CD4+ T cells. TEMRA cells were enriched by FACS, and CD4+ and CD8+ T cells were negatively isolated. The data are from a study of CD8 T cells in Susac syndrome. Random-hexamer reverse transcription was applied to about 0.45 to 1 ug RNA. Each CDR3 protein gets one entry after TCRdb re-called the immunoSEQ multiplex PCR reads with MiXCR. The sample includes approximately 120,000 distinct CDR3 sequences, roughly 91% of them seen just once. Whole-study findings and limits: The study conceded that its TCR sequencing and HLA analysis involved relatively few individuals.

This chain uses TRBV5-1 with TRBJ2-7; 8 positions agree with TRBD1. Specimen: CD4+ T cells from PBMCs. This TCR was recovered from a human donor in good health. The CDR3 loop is CASSLATGAYYEQYF. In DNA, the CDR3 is TGCGCCAGCAGCCTGGCGACAGGGGCGTACTACGAGCAGTACTTC.